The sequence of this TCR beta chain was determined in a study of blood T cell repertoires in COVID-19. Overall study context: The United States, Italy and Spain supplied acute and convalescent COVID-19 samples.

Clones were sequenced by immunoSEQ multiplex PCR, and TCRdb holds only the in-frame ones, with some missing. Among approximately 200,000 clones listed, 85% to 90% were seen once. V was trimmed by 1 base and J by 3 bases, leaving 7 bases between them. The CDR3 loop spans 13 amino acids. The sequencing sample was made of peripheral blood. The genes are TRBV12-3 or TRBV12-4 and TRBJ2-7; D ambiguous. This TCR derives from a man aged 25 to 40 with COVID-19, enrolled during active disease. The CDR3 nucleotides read TGTGCCAGCAGTTTAGGAGTCGACTACGAGCAGTACTTC. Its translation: CASSLGVDYEQYF.